Below, 15 T cell receptor beta chains from the same sample are listed, as sequenced in a study of blood T cell repertoires in COVID-19. Some clones are missing from TCRdb's copy, which holds only in-frame ones; the method was immunoSEQ multiplex PCR. The data show over 40,000 clones, 70% to 85% seen once. Input material: peripheral blood. Receptors originate from a human donor in a cohort sampled during active COVID-19.

This clone was observed a few times. The V and J genes are TRBV7-2 and TRBJ1-2; no firm D call. Germline V gene lookup returns CDR1 SGHTA and CDR2 FQGNSA. V was clipped by 5 bases and J by 7 bases, with 14 bases between them. The CDR3 is made up of 13 amino acids. CDR3: CASSVPGLGGYTF. The DNA of the CDR3 is TGTGCCAGCAGCGTCCCCGGACTAGGTGGCTACACCTTC.

This clone was found a few times. The CDR3 loop reads CASSLPGQGSPLHF. CDR3 sequence (DNA): TGTGCCAGCAGCTTACCTGGGCAGGGTTCACCCCTCCACTTT. The chain has TRBV7-9 and TRBJ1-6, with D possibly TRBD1 on 5 matching bases. Germline CDR1 and CDR2: SEHNR and FQNEAQ (reference sequence). V gave up 2 bases and J gave up 9 bases, with 11 bases separating them. This CDR3 spans 14 amino acids.

This chain links TRBV4-1 with TRBJ2-1, with 8 positions matching TRBD2. The germline CDR1 and CDR2 sequences are MGHRA and YSYEKL. The V and J ends lost 4 bases and 4 bases, in that order; junction bases with no gene match: 9. The CDR3 is made up of 16 amino acids. CDR3 sequence reads: CASSLSPTSAYNEQFF. Written as DNA, the CDR3 is TGCGCCAGCAGCCTCAGCCCGACTAGCGCGTACAATGAGCAGTTCTTC.

V usage is TRBV2 and J usage is TRBJ2-1, with TRBD2 matching over 9 bases. With 0 bases clipped from V and 4 bases from J, the junction kept 1 base outside the gene matches. Germline V CDR1 and CDR2: SNHLY, FYNNEI. The CDR3 runs to 15 residues. CDR3 DNA: TGTGCCAGCAGTGAAGCGCGGGGGGGGTACAATGAGCAGTTCTTC. Protein product: CASSEARGGYNEQFF.

This rearrangement joins TRBV6-2 or TRBV6-3 to TRBJ1-2; 7 nucleotides match TRBD1. V lost 4 bases, J lost 0 bases, and 5 bases stayed unmatched. The germline V gene has CDR1 MNHEY and CDR2 SVGEGT. This CDR3 spans 15 amino acids. The CDR3 protein is CASSSTGTANYGYTF. The CDR3 DNA sequence: TGTGCCAGCAGTTCCACCGGGACAGCTAACTATGGCTACACCTTC.

This clone turned up a few times. V gene TRBV7-2 combines with J gene TRBJ2-1; TRBD2 agrees at 10 bases. J was trimmed by 8 bases and V by 5 bases; bases with no gene match: 9. In germline, CDR1 is SGHTA, CDR2 FQGNSA. The CDR3 spans 15 residues. The CDR3 DNA reads TGTGCCAGCAGCCCACTAGCGGGAATAGCTTATGAGCAGTTCTTC. Its protein is CASSPLAGIAYEQFF.

This chain uses TRBV19 with TRBJ1-3; D gene unclear. The CDR3 has 14 residues. V lost 0 bases to trimming and J lost 1 base, with 4 bases between them. Germline CDR1 and CDR2: LNHDA and SQIVND (reference sequence). The DNA for the CDR3 is TGTGCCAGTAGTATAGATATATCTGGAAACACCATATATTTT. As protein: CASSIDISGNTIYF.

This chain joins TRBV7-8 and TRBJ1-2; 9 positions agree with TRBD1. Germline V gives CDR1 SGHVS, CDR2 FQNEAQ. There are 16 residues in the CDR3. The junction had 6 bases not matched to a gene; V was cut back by 2 bases and J by 2 bases. CDR3 sequence (DNA): TGTGCCAGCAGCTTAAGCACAGGGGGCGCGAACTATGGCTACACCTTC. Protein: CASSLSTGGANYGYTF.

The chain has TRBV7-3 and TRBJ2-3; the match to TRBD2 covers 7 bases. The V segment lost 3 bases and the J segment 2 bases; nucleotides outside the gene matches: 8. From germline, CDR1 is SGHTA and CDR2 FQGTGA. CDR3 length: 16 amino acids. The CDR3 sequence is CASSFGGGPLTDTQYF. In DNA form, the CDR3 reads TGTGCCAGCAGCTTCGGGGGAGGGCCCCTCACAGATACGCAGTATTTT.

The chain is built from TRBV5-4 and TRBJ2-1; tentatively, D is TRBD2 (6 bases). The CDR3 contains 14 residues. V lost 4 bases and J lost 0, with 8 bases in between. From germline, CDR1 is SGHNT and CDR2 YYREEE (reference sequence). This CDR3 reads CASSGGLSYNEQFF. The CDR3 nucleotides read TGTGCCAGCAGCGGGGGACTCTCCTACAATGAGCAGTTCTTC.

This clone was seen just once. The chain uses TRBV2 and TRBJ1-5; no clear D. This CDR3 region has 13 residues. Germline V gene data show CDR1 as SNHLY and CDR2 as FYNNEI. Trimming pared 7 bases from V and 5 bases from J, leaving 12 bases between. This CDR3 reads CASMTSLDQPQHF. CDR3 DNA sequence: TGTGCCAGCATGACATCTCTGGATCAGCCCCAGCATTTT. Combining the CDR3 with reference TRBV2 and TRBJ1-5 gives the whole variable domain EPEVTQTPSHQVTQMGQEVILRCVPISNHLYFYWYRQILGQKVEFLVSFYNNEISEKSEIFDDQFSVERPDGSNFTLKIRSTKLEDSAMYFCASMTSLDQPQHFGDGTRLSIL.

The V and J genes are TRBV5-1 and TRBJ1-1, with 7 bases lining up with TRBD1. Trimming at V came to 2 bases and at J to 4 bases, leaving 8 bases not matched to a gene. CDR1 and CDR2 from the germline V gene are SGHRS and YFSETQ. The CDR3 totals 15 residues. The CDR3 DNA reads as TGCGCCAGCAGCTTACCGGGGGCAGGGGGCACTGAAGCTTTCTTT. Encoded protein: CASSLPGAGGTEAFF.

This chain connects TRBV4-1 to TRBJ2-5; TRBD2 matches at 8 bases. J gave up 2 bases and V 0 bases, and 8 bases lay outside the gene matches. Germline CDR1 is MGHRA and CDR2 is YSYEKL. CDR3 length equals 17 residues. The CDR3 loop reads CASSQDRGASGQETQYF. In DNA form, the CDR3 reads TGCGCCAGCAGCCAAGATAGAGGAGCTAGCGGGCAAGAGACCCAGTACTTC.

This clone has just one count. The J gene is TRBJ2-6, the V gene TRBV7-3, with 7 bases matching TRBD2. CDR3 size: 15 residues. V trimming: 5 bases; J trimming: 1 base; junction bases outside the gene matches: 2. Germline V CDR1 and CDR2: SGHTA, FQGTGA. In nucleotides, the CDR3 is TGTGCCAGCAGCCCCGGGGGGTCTGGGGCCAACGTCCTGACTTTC. Its translation: CASSPGGSGANVLTF.

The gene calls are TRBV11-2 and TRBJ2-1; 10 positions agree with TRBD1. Germline loops: CDR1 SGHAT, CDR2 FQNNGV. The CDR3 is 15 amino acids. Trimming at V came to 3 bases and at J to 10 bases, leaving 9 bases not matched to a gene. CDR3 bases: TGTGCCAGCAGCTTCGTAGGGACAGGGGAGGGGGAGCAGTTCTTC. Residues: CASSFVGTGEGEQFF. The whole variable domain, remainder taken from reference TRBV11-2 and TRBJ2-1, is EAGVAQSPRYKIIEKRQSVAFWCNPISGHATLYWYQQILGQGPKLLIQFQNNGVVDDSQLPKDRFSAERLKGVDSTLKIQPAKLEDSAVYLCASSFVGTGEGEQFFGPGTRLTVL.